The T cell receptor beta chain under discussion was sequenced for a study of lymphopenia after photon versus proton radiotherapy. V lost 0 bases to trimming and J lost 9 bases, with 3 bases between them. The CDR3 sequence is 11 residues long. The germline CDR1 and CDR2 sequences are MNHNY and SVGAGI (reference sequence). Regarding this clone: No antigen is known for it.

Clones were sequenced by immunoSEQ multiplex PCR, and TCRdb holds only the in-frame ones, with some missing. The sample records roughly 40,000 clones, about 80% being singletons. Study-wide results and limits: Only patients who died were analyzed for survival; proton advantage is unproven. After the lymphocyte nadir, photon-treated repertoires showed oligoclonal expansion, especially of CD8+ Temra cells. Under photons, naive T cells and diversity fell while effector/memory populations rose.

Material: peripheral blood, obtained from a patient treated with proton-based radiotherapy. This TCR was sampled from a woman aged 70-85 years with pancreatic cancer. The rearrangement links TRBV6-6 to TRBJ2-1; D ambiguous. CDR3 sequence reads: CASSYSIEQFF. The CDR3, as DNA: TGTGCCAGCAGTTACTCTATTGAGCAGTTCTTC.